These T cell receptor beta chains were read from a single sample in a study of early T cells in non-severe SARS-CoV-2 infection. One entry per CDR3 protein, called by TCRdb with MiXCR from the 5' RACE reads. Here the sample spans more than 50,000 distinct CDR3 sequences, 7% to 10% being singletons. The sample taken for sequencing was whole blood. The receptors shown here come from an adult who was a healthcare worker with PCR-confirmed SARS-CoV-2 infection or an uninfected control (not recorded which). Both conserved end residues are part of each CDR3. The D gene is left open where the match is weak. Some rows mark clone size as missing; the rest say once, few, many or name a class of expanded clone.

.	TRBJ2-3	TRBV20-1	many	CSALATLDTQYF	TGCAGTGCCCTAGCGACTTTAGATACGCAGTATTTT
TRBD2	TRBJ2-1	TRBV20-1	few	CSPGTTFSEQFF	TGCAGCCCCGGGACTACGTTTTCTGAGCAGTTCTTC
TRBD1	TRBJ1-2	TRBV19	many	CASSPDRENYGYTF	TGTGCCAGTAGCCCCGACAGGGAGAACTATGGCTACACCTTC
.	TRBJ2-7	TRBV29-1	few	CSVGTSAYEQYF	TGCAGCGTCGGGACTTCTGCCTACGAGCAGTACTTC
TRBD1	TRBJ2-3	TRBV4-1	many	CASSHPRSGGFTDTQYF	TGCGCCAGCAGCCATCCCCGTTCAGGGGGCTTCACAGATACGCAGTATTTT
TRBD2	TRBJ2-6	TRBV5-1	.	CASSPGPGLGPSGANVLTF	TGCGCCAGCAGCCCCGGACCGGGACTAGGGCCCTCTGGGGCCAACGTCCTGACTTTC
TRBD2	TRBJ2-3	TRBV5-6	.	CASSSGTSGRRDTQYF	TGTGCCAGCAGCAGCGGGACTAGCGGGAGACGTGATACGCAGTATTTT
TRBD1	TRBJ1-1	TRBV4-2	few	CASSRTHDRVGTEAFF	TGTGCCAGCAGCCGAACGCATGACAGGGTTGGAACTGAAGCTTTCTTT
.	TRBJ2-2	TRBV6-2/TRBV6-3	many	CASSRTNTGELFF	TGTGCCAGCAGCCGTACGAACACCGGGGAGCTGTTTTTT
.	TRBJ1-1	TRBV20-1	few	CSAYKDTEAFF	TGCAGTGCGTACAAAGACACTGAAGCTTTCTTT
TRBD2	TRBJ2-5	TRBV6-1	many	CASLGLAGEETQYF	TGTGCCAGCCTTGGACTAGCGGGAGAGGAGACCCAGTACTTC
.	TRBJ1-5	TRBV27	many	CASSSGRGRPQHF	TGTGCCAGCAGCTCTGGACGAGGTCGGCCCCAGCATTTT
.	TRBJ1-1	TRBV4-2	.	CASSHPGQNTEAFF	TGTGCCAGCAGCCACCCGGGACAGAACACTGAAGCTTTCTTT
TRBD2	TRBJ2-3	TRBV5-1	many	CASRGLAGGSSTDTQYF	TGCGCCAGCAGGGGGCTAGCGGGAGGATCGAGCACAGATACGCAGTATTTT
.	TRBJ2-6	TRBV5-1	.	CASSLAGANVLTF	TGCGCCAGCAGCTTGGCGGGGGCCAACGTCCTGACTTTC
.	TRBJ2-3	TRBV20-1	few	CSASVRGPSTDTQYF	TGCAGTGCTAGTGTCCGAGGGCCCAGCACAGATACGCAGTATTTT
TRBD1	TRBJ2-1	TRBV20-1	few	CSATEGTGGNEQFF	TGCAGTGCTACAGAAGGGACAGGGGGCAATGAGCAGTTCTTC
.	TRBJ1-2	TRBV7-2	.	CASSLPENYGYTF	TGTGCCAGCAGCTTACCTGAGAACTATGGCTACACCTTC
.	TRBJ2-3	TRBV24-1	few	CATSDPVKATDTQYF	TGTGCCACCAGTGACCCTGTGAAAGCCACAGATACGCAGTATTTT
TRBD1	TRBJ1-2	TRBV20-1	few	CSALSTGPYGYTF	TGCAGTGCTCTTTCGACAGGGCCCTATGGCTACACCTTC
TRBD2	TRBJ2-3	TRBV7-2	many	CASNSGGASTDTQYF	TGTGCCAGCAACAGCGGGGGGGCAAGCACAGATACGCAGTATTTT
TRBD1	TRBJ2-2	TRBV6-1	.	CASSATGGAGTGELFF	TGTGCCAGCAGCGCTACAGGGGGCGCCGGGACCGGGGAGCTGTTTTTT
.	TRBJ2-2	TRBV11-2	many	CASSRISNTGELFF	TGTGCCAGCAGCCGCATATCAAACACCGGGGAGCTGTTTTTT
TRBD2	TRBJ2-1	TRBV7-2	.	CASSISSGGASANEQFF	TGTGCCAGCAGTATTTCTAGCGGGGGGGCCTCTGCCAATGAGCAGTTCTTC
.	TRBJ1-1	TRBV4-3	many	CASSQVQGSTEAFF	TGCGCCAGCAGCCAAGTGCAGGGAAGCACTGAAGCTTTCTTT
.	TRBJ2-1	TRBV18	many	CASSPPQGGEQFF	TGTGCCAGCTCACCACCACAGGGTGGTGAGCAGTTCTTC
.	TRBJ1-2	TRBV25-1	.	CASSEYGEAYGYTF	TGTGCCAGCAGTGAATACGGGGAGGCCTATGGCTACACCTTC
.	TRBJ2-7	TRBV28	many	CASNSGKAYEQYF	TGTGCCAGCAACTCCGGGAAGGCCTACGAGCAGTACTTC
TRBD1	TRBJ2-7	TRBV11-2	many	CASSMGGQGIKNF	TGTGCCAGCAGCATGGGAGGACAGGGGATAAAGAACTTC
.	TRBJ1-2	TRBV7-9	.	CASSDGNYGYTF	TGTGCCAGCAGCGACGGGAACTATGGCTACACCTTC
.	TRBJ1-3	TRBV5-8	few	CASSMWGEGGDTIYF	TGTGCCAGCAGCATGTGGGGGGAAGGTGGCGACACCATATATTTT
.	TRBJ2-7	TRBV6-1	many	CASKGGYEQYF	TGTGCCAGCAAGGGTGGGTACGAGCAGTACTTC
TRBD1	TRBJ2-3	TRBV2	many	CAGRRDSNTDTQYF	TGTGCCGGGCGAAGGGACAGTAACACAGATACGCAGTATTTT
TRBD1	TRBJ2-3	TRBV6-2/TRBV6-3	many	CASSSHRTGGTDTQYF	TGTGCCAGCAGTTCGCACCGGACAGGAGGCACAGATACGCAGTATTTT
.	TRBJ2-7	TRBV6-4	many	CASSEIEGDSEQYF	TGTGCCAGCAGTGAGATAGAGGGAGACTCCGAGCAGTACTTC
.	TRBJ2-1	TRBV20-1	many	CSAAPTGERTGGQFF	TGCAGTGCGGCCCCTACAGGGGAAAGGACGGGAGGGCAGTTCTTC
TRBD1	TRBJ2-7	TRBV6-5	many	CASKGGRDSSYEQYF	TGTGCCAGCAAAGGGGGCCGGGACAGCTCCTACGAGCAGTACTTC
.	TRBJ1-5	TRBV5-5	.	CASSLEGLHQPQHF	TGTGCCAGCAGCTTGGAGGGACTCCATCAGCCCCAGCATTTT
.	TRBJ2-3	TRBV27	.	CASRRNGPTDTQYF	TGTGCCAGCAGGAGGAACGGTCCCACAGATACGCAGTATTTT
.	TRBJ2-5	TRBV20-1	many	CSAEVEETQYF	TGCAGTGCCGAAGTAGAGGAGACCCAGTACTTC
.	TRBJ2-3	TRBV7-2	.	CASSPGASADTQYF	TGTGCCAGCAGCCCGGGGGCTTCCGCAGATACGCAGTATTTT
.	TRBJ1-6	TRBV14	many	CASSHTVNSPLHF	TGTGCCAGCAGCCATACGGTGAATTCACCCCTCCACTTT
TRBD2	TRBJ2-3	TRBV6-1	many	CASSELAGADTQYF	TGTGCCAGCAGTGAACTAGCGGGGGCAGATACGCAGTATTTT
.	TRBJ2-7	TRBV11-2	.	CASSFGTPTSYEQYF	TGTGCCAGCAGCTTCGGGACACCGACTTCCTACGAGCAGTACTTC
TRBD1	TRBJ2-3	TRBV28	.	CASSRDRGSTDTQYF	TGTGCCAGCAGTCGGGACAGGGGAAGCACAGATACGCAGTATTTT
.	TRBJ1-3	TRBV20-1	.	CSAVLGARNTIYF	TGCAGTGCTGTCTTGGGGGCTCGAAACACCATATATTTT
.	TRBJ2-3	TRBV27	many	CASSARLEDTQYF	TGTGCCAGCAGTGCTAGACTGGAAGATACGCAGTATTTT
TRBD1	TRBJ2-3	TRBV7-3	many	CASSLDRGKVDTQYF	TGTGCCAGCAGCCTGGACAGGGGAAAGGTAGATACGCAGTATTTT
.	TRBJ2-1	TRBV7-9	many	CASSLVVQNEQFF	TGTGCCAGCAGCTTAGTAGTGCAGAATGAGCAGTTCTTC
.	TRBJ1-5	TRBV7-9	many	CASSPVVGNQPQHF	TGTGCCAGCAGCCCAGTGGTGGGCAATCAGCCCCAGCATTTT
TRBD1	TRBJ2-7	TRBV20-1	.	CSARVRDSSVEQYF	TGCAGTGCTAGAGTGAGGGACAGCAGCGTGGAGCAGTACTTC
.	TRBJ2-6	TRBV10-3	many	CAISESVGGQAPISGANVLTF	TGTGCCATCAGTGAGTCGGTCGGGGGGCAAGCTCCTATTTCTGGGGCCAACGTCCTGACTTTC
.	TRBJ2-1	TRBV5-8	.	CASSPTRENEQFF	TGTGCCAGCAGCCCCACGCGCGAGAATGAGCAGTTCTTC
.	TRBJ2-5	TRBV7-9	few	CASSLSDGRQMETQYF	TGTGCCAGCAGCTTATCTGACGGGAGACAGATGGAGACCCAGTACTTC
.	TRBJ2-7	TRBV7-9	.	CASSPAATRSYEQYF	TGTGCCAGCAGCCCTGCGGCCACTCGGTCCTACGAGCAGTACTTC
.	TRBJ2-2	TRBV28	many	CASSKARMFTGELFF	TGTGCCAGCTCTAAGGCTAGGATGTTCACCGGGGAGCTGTTTTTT
.	TRBJ1-4	TRBV12-3/TRBV12-4	many	CASSLKEKLFF	TGTGCCAGCAGTTTAAAGGAAAAACTGTTTTTT